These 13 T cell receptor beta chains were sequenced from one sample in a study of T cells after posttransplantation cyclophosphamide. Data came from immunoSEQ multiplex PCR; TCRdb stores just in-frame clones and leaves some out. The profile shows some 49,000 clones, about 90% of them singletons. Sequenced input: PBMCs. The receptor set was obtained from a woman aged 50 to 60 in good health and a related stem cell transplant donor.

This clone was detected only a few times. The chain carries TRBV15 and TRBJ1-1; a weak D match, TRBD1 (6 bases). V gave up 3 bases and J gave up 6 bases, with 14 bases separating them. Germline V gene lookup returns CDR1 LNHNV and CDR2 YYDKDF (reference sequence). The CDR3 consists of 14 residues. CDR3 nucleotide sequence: TGTGCCACCAGCAGGGAGGTAGGGGGAGCTGAAGCTTTCTTT. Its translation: CATSREVGGAEAFF. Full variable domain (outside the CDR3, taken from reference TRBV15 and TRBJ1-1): DAMVIQNPRYQVTQFGKPVTLSCSQTLNHNVMYWYQQKSSQAPKLLFHYYDKDFNNEADTPDNFQSRRPNTSFCFLDIRSPGLGDTAMYLCATSREVGGAEAFFGQGTRLTVV.

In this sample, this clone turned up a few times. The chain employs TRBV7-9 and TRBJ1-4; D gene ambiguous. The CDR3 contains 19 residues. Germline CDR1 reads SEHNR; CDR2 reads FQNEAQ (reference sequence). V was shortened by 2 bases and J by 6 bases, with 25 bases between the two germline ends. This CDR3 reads CASSLNSIRVLNPDEKLFF. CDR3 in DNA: TGTGCCAGCAGCTTAAACAGTATTCGCGTTCTTAACCCGGATGAAAAACTGTTTTTT. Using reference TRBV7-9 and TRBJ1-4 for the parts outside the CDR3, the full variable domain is DTGVSQNPRHKITKRGQNVTFRCDPISEHNRLYWYRQTLGQGPEFLTYFQNEAQLEKSRLLSDRFSAERPKGSFSTLEIQRTEQGDSAMYLCASSLNSIRVLNPDEKLFFGSGTQLSVL.

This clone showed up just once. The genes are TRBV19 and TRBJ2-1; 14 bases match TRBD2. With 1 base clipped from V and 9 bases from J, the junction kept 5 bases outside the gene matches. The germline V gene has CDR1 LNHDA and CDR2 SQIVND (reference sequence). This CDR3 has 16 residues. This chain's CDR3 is CASSIASGLAGVEQFF. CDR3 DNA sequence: TGTGCCAGTAGTATAGCCTCGGGACTAGCGGGGGTTGAGCAGTTCTTC.

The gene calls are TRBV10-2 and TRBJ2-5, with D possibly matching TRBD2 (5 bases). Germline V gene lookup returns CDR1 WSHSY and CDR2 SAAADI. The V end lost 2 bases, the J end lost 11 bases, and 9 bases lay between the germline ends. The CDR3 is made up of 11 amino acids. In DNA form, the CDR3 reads TGCGCCAGCAGTGAGGTAAGGGAGCAGTACTTC. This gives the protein CASSEVREQYF.

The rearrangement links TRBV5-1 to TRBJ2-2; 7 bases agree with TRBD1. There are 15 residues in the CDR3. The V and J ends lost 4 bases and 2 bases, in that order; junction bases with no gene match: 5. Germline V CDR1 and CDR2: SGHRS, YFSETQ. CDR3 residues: CASSTSGGNTGELFF. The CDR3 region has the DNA TGCGCCAGCAGCACATCAGGGGGAAACACCGGGGAGCTGTTTTTT.

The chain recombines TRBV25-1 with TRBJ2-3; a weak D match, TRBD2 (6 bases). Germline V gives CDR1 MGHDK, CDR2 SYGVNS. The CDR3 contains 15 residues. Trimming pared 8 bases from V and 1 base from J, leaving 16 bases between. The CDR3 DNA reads TGTGCCAGCTCCGCCCCGGGACTGCGCACAGATACGCAGTATTTT. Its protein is CASSAPGLRTDTQYF.

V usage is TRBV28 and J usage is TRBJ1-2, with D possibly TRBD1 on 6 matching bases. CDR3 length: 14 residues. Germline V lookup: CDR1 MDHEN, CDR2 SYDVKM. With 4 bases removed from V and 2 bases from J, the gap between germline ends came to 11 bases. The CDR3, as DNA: TGTGCCAGCAGTTCTGGGGGCTCCAACTATGGCTACACCTTC. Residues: CASSSGGSNYGYTF.

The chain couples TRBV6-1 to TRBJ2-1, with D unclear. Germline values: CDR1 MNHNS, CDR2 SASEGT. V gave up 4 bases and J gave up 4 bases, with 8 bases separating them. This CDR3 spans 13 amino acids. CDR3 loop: CASSVDGYNEQFF. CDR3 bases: TGTGCCAGCAGTGTCGACGGGTACAATGAGCAGTTCTTC.

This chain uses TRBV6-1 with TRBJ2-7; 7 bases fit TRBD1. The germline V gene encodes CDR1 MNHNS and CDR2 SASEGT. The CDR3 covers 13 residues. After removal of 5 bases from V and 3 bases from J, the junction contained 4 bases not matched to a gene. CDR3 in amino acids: CASSSGTDYEQYF. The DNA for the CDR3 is TGTGCCAGCAGTTCCGGGACAGACTACGAGCAGTACTTC.

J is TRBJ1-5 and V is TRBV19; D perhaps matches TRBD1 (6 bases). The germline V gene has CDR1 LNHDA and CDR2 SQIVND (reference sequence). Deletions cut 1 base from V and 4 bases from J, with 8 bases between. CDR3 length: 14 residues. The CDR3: CASSIGTENQPQHF. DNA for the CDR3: TGTGCCAGTAGTATAGGGACAGAAAATCAGCCCCAGCATTTT.

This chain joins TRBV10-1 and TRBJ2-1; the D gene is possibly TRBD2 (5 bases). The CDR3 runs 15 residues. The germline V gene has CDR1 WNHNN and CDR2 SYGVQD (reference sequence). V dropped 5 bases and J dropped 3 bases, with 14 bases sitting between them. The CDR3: CASSTRGPVYNEQFF. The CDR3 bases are TGCGCCAGCAGTACTAGAGGTCCTGTCTACAATGAGCAGTTCTTC.

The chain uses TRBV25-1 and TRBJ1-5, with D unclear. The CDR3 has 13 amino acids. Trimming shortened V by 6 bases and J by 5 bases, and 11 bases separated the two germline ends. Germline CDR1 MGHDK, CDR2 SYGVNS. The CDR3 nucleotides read TGTGCCAGCAGCTTGAGTACCCATCAGCCCCAGCATTTT. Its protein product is CASSLSTHQPQHF.

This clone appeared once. The CDR3 reads CAWRGSLRGDTDTQYF. DNA of the CDR3: TGTGCCTGGAGGGGTAGTTTACGGGGGGACACAGATACGCAGTATTTT. This sequence joins TRBV30 and TRBJ2-3; 7 bases map to TRBD2. Trimming removed 3 bases from V and 2 bases from J; junction bases left unmatched: 11. In germline, CDR1 is GTSNPN, CDR2 SVGIG (reference sequence). This CDR3 is built from 16 residues.